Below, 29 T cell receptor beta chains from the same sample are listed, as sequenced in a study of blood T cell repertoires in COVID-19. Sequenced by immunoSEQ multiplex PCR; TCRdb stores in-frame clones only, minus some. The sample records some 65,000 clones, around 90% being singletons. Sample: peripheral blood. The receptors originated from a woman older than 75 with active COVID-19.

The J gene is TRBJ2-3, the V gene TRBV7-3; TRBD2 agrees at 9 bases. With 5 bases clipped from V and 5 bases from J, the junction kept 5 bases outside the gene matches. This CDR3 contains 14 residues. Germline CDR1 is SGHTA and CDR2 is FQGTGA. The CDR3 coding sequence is TGTGCCAGCAGCGGTAGCGGGGGAGGAGATACGCAGTATTTT. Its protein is CASSGSGGGDTQYF.

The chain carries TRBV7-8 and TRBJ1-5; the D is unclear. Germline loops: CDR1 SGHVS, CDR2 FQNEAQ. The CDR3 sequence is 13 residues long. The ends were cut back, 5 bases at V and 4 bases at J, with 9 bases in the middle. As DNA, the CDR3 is TGTGCCAGCAGCCCCCACTCAAATCAGCCCCAGCATTTT. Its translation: CASSPHSNQPQHF.

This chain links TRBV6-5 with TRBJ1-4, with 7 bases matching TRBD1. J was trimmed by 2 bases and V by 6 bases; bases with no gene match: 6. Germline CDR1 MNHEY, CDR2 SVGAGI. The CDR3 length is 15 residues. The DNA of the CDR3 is TGTGCCAGCAGCTCTTACAGGGGCACTAATGAAAAACTGTTTTTT. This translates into CASSSYRGTNEKLFF.

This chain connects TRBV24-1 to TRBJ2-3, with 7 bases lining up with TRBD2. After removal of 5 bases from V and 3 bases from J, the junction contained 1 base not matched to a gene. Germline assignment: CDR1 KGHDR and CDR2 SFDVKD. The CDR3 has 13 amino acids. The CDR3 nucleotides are TGTGCCACCAGTGGGGGGGGAACAGATACGCAGTATTTT. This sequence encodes CATSGGGTDTQYF.

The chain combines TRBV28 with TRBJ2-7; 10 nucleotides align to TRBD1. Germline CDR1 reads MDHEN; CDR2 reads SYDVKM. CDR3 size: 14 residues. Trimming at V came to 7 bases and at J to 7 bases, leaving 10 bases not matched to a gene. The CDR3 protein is CASTPDRGIKEQYF. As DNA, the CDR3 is TGTGCCAGCACCCCGGACAGGGGGATAAAGGAGCAGTACTTC.

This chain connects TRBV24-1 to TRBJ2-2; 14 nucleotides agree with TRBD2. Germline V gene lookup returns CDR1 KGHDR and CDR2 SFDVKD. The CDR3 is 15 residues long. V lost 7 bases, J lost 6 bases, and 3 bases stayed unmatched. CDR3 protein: CATRTSGGAAGELFF. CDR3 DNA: TGTGCCACCAGGACTAGCGGGGGGGCTGCCGGGGAGCTGTTTTTT.

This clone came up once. The CDR3 region is CASSQDYGGGRGEQFF. The CDR3 nucleotides are TGTGCCAGCAGCCAAGATTATGGGGGGGGGCGAGGTGAGCAGTTCTTC. The chain recombines TRBV14 with TRBJ2-1, with a weak D call TRBD2 (7 bases). Germline CDR1 reads SGHDN; CDR2 reads FVKESK. This CDR3 spans 16 amino acids. Trimming shortened V by 0 bases and J by 9 bases, and 18 bases separated the two germline ends.

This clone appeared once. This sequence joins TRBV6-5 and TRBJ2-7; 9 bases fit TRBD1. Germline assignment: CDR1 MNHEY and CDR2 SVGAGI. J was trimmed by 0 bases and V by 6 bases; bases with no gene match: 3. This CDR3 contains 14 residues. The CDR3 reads CASRPGQGSYEQYF. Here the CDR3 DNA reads TGTGCCAGCAGGCCGGGACAGGGCTCCTACGAGCAGTACTTC.

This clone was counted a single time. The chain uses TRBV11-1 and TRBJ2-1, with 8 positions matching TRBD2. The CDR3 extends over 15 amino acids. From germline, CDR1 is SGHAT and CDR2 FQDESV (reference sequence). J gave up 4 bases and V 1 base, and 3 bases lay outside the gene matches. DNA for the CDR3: TGTGCCAGCAGCTTAGAACAGCGGGGGTACAATGAGCAGTTCTTC. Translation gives CASSLEQRGYNEQFF.

The CDR3 DNA reads TGTGCCAGCAGCAGGGGACAGGCCCAGGGATTAGATACGCAGTATTTT. Encoded protein: CASSRGQAQGLDTQYF. This rearrangement joins TRBV5-5 to TRBJ2-3; 8 nucleotides match TRBD1. Looked up from germline, CDR1 is SGHKS and CDR2 is YYEKEE (reference sequence). V lost 4 bases and J lost 5; bases outside the gene matches: 12. The CDR3 sequence is 16 residues long.

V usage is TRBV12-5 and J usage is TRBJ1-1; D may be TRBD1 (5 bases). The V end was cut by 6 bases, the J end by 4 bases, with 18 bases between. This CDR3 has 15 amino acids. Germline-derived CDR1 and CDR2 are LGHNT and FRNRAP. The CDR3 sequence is CASGGGGGDITEAFF. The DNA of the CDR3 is TGTGCTAGTGGCGGGGGTGGAGGGGATATCACTGAAGCTTTCTTT.

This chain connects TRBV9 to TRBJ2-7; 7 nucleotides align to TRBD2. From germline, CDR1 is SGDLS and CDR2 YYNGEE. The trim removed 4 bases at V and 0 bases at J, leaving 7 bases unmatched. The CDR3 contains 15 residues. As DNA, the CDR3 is TGTGCCAGCAGCCCGTCGGGGACTATCTCCTACGAGCAGTACTTC. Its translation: CASSPSGTISYEQYF.

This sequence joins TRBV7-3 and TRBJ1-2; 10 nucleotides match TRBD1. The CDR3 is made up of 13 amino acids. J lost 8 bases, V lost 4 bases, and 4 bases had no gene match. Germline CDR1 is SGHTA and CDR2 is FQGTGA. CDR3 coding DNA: TGTGCCAGCAGCTCGGGGACAGGGGTAGGCTACACCTTC. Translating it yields CASSSGTGVGYTF.

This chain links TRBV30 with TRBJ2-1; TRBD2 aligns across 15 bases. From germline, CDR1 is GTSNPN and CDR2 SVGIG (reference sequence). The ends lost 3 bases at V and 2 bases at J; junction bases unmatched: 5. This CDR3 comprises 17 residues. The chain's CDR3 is CAWRGLAGGWAYNEQFF. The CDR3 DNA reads TGTGCCTGGAGGGGACTAGCGGGGGGCTGGGCCTACAATGAGCAGTTCTTC.

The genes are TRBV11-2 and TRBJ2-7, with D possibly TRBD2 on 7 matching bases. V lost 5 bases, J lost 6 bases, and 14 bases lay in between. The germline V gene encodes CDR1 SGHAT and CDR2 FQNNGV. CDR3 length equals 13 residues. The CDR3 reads CASSMGGRGEQYF. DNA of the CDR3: TGTGCCAGCAGCATGGGGGGGCGCGGCGAGCAGTACTTC.

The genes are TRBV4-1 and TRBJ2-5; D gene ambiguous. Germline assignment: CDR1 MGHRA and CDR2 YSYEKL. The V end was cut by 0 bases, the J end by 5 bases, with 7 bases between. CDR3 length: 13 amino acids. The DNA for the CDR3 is TGCGCCAGCAGCCAAGAAGCTCTTGAGACCCAGTACTTC. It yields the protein CASSQEALETQYF.

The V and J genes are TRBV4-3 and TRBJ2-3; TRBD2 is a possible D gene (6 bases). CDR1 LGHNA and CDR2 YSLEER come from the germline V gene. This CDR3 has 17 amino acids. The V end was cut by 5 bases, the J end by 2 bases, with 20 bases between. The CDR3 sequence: CASSSKWVGGLTDTQYF. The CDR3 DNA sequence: TGCGCCAGCAGCTCTAAATGGGTGGGGGGTCTCACAGATACGCAGTATTTT.

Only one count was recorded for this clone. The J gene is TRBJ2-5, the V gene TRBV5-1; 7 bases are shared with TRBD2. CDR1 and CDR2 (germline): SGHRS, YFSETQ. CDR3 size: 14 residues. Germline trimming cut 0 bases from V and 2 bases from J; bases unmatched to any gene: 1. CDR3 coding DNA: TGCGCCAGCAGCTTGGGTAGCGGGCAAGAGACCCAGTACTTC. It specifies CASSLGSGQETQYF.

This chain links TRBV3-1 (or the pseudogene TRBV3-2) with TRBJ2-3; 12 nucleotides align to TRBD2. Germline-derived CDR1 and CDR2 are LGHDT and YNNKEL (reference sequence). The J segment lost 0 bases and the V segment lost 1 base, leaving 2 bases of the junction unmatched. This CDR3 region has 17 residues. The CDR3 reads CASSQGLAGASTDTQYF. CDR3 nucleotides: TGTGCCAGCAGCCAAGGACTAGCGGGGGCTAGCACAGATACGCAGTATTTT.

The CDR3 loop is CASSKGQGTGYNEQFF. The DNA for the CDR3 is TGTGCCAGTAGTAAGGGACAGGGTACGGGCTACAATGAGCAGTTCTTC. The rearrangement links TRBV19 to TRBJ2-1; 9 bases are a match to TRBD1. From germline, CDR1 is LNHDA and CDR2 SQIVND (reference sequence). V gave up 4 bases and J gave up 3 bases; unmatched junction bases: 7. This CDR3 comprises 16 residues. Complete variable domain (other parts from reference TRBV19 and TRBJ2-1): DGGITQSPKYLFRKEGQNVTLSCEQNLNHDAMYWYRQDPGQGLRLIYYSQIVNDFQKGDIAEGYSVSREKKESFPLTVTSAQKNPTAFYLCASSKGQGTGYNEQFFGPGTRLTVL.

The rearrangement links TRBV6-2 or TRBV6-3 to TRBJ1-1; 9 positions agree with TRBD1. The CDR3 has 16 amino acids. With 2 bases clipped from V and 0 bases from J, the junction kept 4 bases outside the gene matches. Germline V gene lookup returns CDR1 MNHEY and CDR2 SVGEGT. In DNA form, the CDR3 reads TGTGCCAGCAGTTACACGGGACAGGGCTTGAACACTGAAGCTTTCTTT. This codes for CASSYTGQGLNTEAFF.

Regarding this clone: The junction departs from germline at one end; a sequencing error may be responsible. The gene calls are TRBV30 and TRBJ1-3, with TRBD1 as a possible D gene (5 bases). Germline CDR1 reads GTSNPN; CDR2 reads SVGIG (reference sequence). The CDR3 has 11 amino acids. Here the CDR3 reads CAWSVGTTVLF. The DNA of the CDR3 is TGTGCCTGGAGTGTCGGTACGACAGTTTTATTT.

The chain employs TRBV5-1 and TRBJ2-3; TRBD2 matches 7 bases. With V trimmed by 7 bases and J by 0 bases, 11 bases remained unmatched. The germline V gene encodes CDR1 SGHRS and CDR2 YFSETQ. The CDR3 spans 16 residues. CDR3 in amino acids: CASSAGELTSTDTQYF. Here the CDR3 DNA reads TGCGCCAGCTCCGCGGGGGAACTCACTAGCACAGATACGCAGTATTTT.

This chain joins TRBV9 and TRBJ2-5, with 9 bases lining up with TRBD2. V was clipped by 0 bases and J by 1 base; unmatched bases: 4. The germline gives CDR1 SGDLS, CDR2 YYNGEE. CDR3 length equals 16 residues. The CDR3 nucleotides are TGTGCCAGCAGCGTAGATGGAGCGGGGGGCCAAGAGACCCAGTACTTC. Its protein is CASSVDGAGGQETQYF.

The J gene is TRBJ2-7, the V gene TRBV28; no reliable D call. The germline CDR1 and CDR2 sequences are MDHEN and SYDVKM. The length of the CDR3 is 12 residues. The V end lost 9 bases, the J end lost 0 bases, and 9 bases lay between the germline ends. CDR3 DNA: TGTGCCAGTGGTAGGAGCTCCTACGAGCAGTACTTC. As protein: CASGRSSYEQYF.

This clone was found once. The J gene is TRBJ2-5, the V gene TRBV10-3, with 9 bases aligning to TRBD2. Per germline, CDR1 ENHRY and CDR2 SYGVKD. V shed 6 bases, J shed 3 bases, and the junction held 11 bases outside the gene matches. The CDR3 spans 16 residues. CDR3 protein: CAIRAAGAGGEETQYF. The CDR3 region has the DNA TGTGCCATCAGGGCCGCCGGAGCGGGGGGAGAAGAGACCCAGTACTTC.

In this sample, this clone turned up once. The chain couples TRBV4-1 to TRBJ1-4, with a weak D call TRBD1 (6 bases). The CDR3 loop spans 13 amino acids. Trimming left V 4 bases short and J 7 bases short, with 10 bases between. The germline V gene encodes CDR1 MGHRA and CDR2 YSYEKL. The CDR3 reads CASSLGTFEKLFF. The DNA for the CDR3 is TGCGCCAGCAGCCTCGGGACATTTGAAAAACTGTTTTTT.

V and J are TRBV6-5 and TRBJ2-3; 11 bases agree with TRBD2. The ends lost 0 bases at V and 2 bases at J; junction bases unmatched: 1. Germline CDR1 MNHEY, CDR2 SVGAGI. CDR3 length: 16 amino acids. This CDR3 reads CASSYSSGGDTDTQYF. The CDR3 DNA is TGTGCCAGCAGTTACTCTAGCGGGGGGGACACAGATACGCAGTATTTT.

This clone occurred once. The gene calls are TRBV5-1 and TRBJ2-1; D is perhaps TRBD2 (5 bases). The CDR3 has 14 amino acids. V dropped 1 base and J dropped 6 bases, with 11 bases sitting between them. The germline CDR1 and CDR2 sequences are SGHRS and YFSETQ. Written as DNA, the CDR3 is TGCGCCAGCAGCTTGTCGCCTAGCTCCAATGAGCAGTTCTTC. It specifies CASSLSPSSNEQFF.